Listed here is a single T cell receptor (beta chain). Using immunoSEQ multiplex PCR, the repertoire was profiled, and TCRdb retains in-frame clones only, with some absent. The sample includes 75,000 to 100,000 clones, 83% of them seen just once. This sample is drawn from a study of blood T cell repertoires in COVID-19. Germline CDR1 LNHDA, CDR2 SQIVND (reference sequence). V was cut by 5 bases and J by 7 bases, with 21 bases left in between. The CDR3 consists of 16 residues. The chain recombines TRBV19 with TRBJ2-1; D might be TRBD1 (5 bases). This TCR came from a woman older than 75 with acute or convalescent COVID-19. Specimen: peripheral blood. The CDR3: CASSPPPGRDRNEQFF. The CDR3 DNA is TGTGCCAGTAGTCCCCCGCCAGGGCGTGATAGGAATGAGCAGTTCTTC.